A single sample is the source of the 24 T cell receptor beta chains below, sequenced in a study of blood T cell repertoires in COVID-19. Assay used: immunoSEQ multiplex PCR; TCRdb lists only in-frame clones, some missing. The repertoire holds more than 100,000 clones, with 78% as singletons. What was sequenced was peripheral blood. The receptor set was obtained from a man in his 70s with acute or convalescent COVID-19.

The chain links TRBV12-3 or TRBV12-4 to TRBJ1-1; TRBD1 matches at 7 bases. J lost 4 bases, V lost 7 bases, and 6 bases had no gene match. The CDR3 loop spans 13 amino acids. The CDR3 loop reads CASTSTGRTEAFF. CDR3 nucleotides: TGTGCCAGCACCTCGACAGGGCGCACTGAAGCTTTCTTT.

The chain joins TRBV3-1 (or the pseudogene TRBV3-2) to TRBJ1-6; the D is unclear. Germline CDR1 is LGHDT and CDR2 is YNNKEL (reference sequence). CDR3 size: 15 residues. V shed 6 bases and J shed 1 base, with 10 bases lying between them. CDR3 sequence reads: CASSPIESYNSPLHF. In nucleotides, the CDR3 is TGTGCCAGCAGTCCCATTGAGTCCTATAATTCACCCCTCCACTTT.

This clone was counted only a few times. V is TRBV29-1 and J is TRBJ1-4, with TRBD1 matching over 8 bases. Trimming cost V 4 bases and J 10 bases; bases outside gene matches: 5. Per the germline V gene, CDR1 is SQVTM and CDR2 is ANQGSEA. The CDR3 runs 12 residues. Here the CDR3 reads CSVGETGGKLFF. CDR3 bases: TGCAGCGTTGGAGAAACAGGGGGAAAACTGTTTTTT.

This clone occurred many times. CDR3 residues: CASSLQGYGYTF. Here the CDR3 DNA reads TGCGCCAGCAGCTTACAGGGTTATGGCTACACCTTC. V and J are TRBV5-1 and TRBJ1-2; TRBD1 might be the D (6 bases). Per germline, CDR1 SGHRS and CDR2 YFSETQ. V lost 2 bases and J lost 5, with 7 bases in between. This CDR3 has 12 amino acids.

This chain uses TRBV7-2 with TRBJ1-6; D is ambiguous. The CDR3 has 18 residues. Between the trimmed V and J ends, which lost 4 bases and 0 bases, there was a span of 16 bases. The germline V gene has CDR1 SGHTA and CDR2 FQGNSA. CDR3: CASSSRTGISSYNSPLHF. The CDR3 nucleotides read TGTGCCAGCAGCTCTAGGACGGGAATAAGCTCCTATAATTCACCCCTCCACTTT. The variable domain in full, with the rest retrieved from reference TRBV7-2 and TRBJ1-6, is GAGVSQSPSNKVTEKGKDVELRCDPISGHTALYWYRQSLGQGLEFLIYFQGNSAPDKSGLPSDRFSAERTGGSVSTLTIQRTQQEDSAVYLCASSSRTGISSYNSPLHFGNGTRLTVT.

This clone has only a few counts. V is TRBV18 and J is TRBJ2-7; D is perhaps TRBD1 (6 bases). Looked up from germline, CDR1 is KGHSH and CDR2 is LQKENI. V was cut by 0 bases and J by 3 bases, with 9 bases left in between. The CDR3 runs 14 residues. The DNA for the CDR3 is TGTGCCAGCTCACCACCAGGACAGCGCTACGAGCAGTACTTC. Translated, it gives CASSPPGQRYEQYF.

The gene calls are TRBV6-2 or TRBV6-3 and TRBJ2-7; tentatively, D is TRBD1 (5 bases). This CDR3 has 11 residues. The germline V gene encodes CDR1 MNHEY and CDR2 SVGEGT. V was shortened by 6 bases and J by 3 bases, with 6 bases between the two germline ends. In nucleotides, the CDR3 is TGTGCCAGCAGCACAGGCTACGAGCAGTACTTC. Its protein product is CASSTGYEQYF.

The rearrangement joins TRBV5-4 to TRBJ1-2; D perhaps matches TRBD1 (6 bases). V lost 4 bases, J lost 1 base, and 14 bases lay in between. CDR1 and CDR2 (germline): SGHNT, YYREEE (reference sequence). The length of the CDR3 is 15 residues. CDR3 sequence (DNA): TGTGCCAGCAGCCTAGGGGGGGTTAGTAACTATGGCTACACCTTC. Amino acid sequence: CASSLGGVSNYGYTF.

V and J are TRBV28 and TRBJ2-6; 7 bases agree with TRBD1. The V and J ends lost 5 bases and 3 bases, in that order; junction bases with no gene match: 4. The CDR3 length is 15 residues. Germline V gene lookup returns CDR1 MDHEN and CDR2 SYDVKM. CDR3 region: CASSAQGFGANVLTF. The CDR3 coding sequence is TGTGCCAGCAGTGCACAGGGGTTTGGGGCCAACGTCCTGACTTTC. The full variable domain, completed using reference TRBV28 and TRBJ2-6, is DVKVTQSSRYLVKRTGEKVFLECVQDMDHENMFWYRQDPGLGLRLIYFSYDVKMKEKGDIPEGYSVSREKKERFSLILESASTNQTSMYLCASSAQGFGANVLTFGAGSRLTVL.

This clone showed up just a few times. This rearrangement joins TRBV5-6 to TRBJ1-1; no reliable D call. The germline CDR1 and CDR2 sequences are SGHDT and YYEEEE. The CDR3 extends over 15 amino acids. V lost 0 bases and J lost 0, with 9 bases in between. The CDR3 region is CASSLVMRMNTEAFF. The CDR3 DNA reads as TGTGCCAGCAGCTTGGTCATGAGAATGAACACTGAAGCTTTCTTT.

The J gene is TRBJ2-7, the V gene TRBV13, with a tentative D call TRBD2 (6 bases). The CDR3 is 16 residues long. In germline, CDR1 is PRHDT, CDR2 FYEKMQ (reference sequence). Between the trimmed V and J ends, which lost 7 bases and 0 bases, there was a span of 19 bases. CDR3 residues: CASTKGRDLSSYEQYF. Here the CDR3 DNA reads TGTGCCAGCACCAAGGGCCGGGACTTGAGCTCCTACGAGCAGTACTTC.

This sequence joins TRBV6-5 and TRBJ2-2; 9 bases map to TRBD1. Trimming at V came to 7 bases and at J to 3 bases, leaving 6 bases not matched to a gene. Looked up from germline, CDR1 is MNHEY and CDR2 is SVGAGI. The CDR3 runs 15 residues. The CDR3 is CASNPGQGHTGELFF. Written as DNA, the CDR3 is TGTGCCAGCAATCCGGGACAGGGTCACACCGGGGAGCTGTTTTTT.

Here the CDR3 DNA reads TGTGCCAGCACCCGGGCTGGGAGTACCGGGGAGCTGTTTTTT. Its protein product is CASTRAGSTGELFF. The chain is built from TRBV11-3 and TRBJ2-2, with a tentative D call TRBD2 (5 bases). CDR1 is SGHNT and CDR2 is YENEEA in the germline V gene. This CDR3 region has 14 residues. Trimming took 7 bases from V and 5 from J, leaving 14 bases between them.

The rearrangement links TRBV19 to TRBJ1-5, with D perhaps matching TRBD1 (5 bases). CDR1 is LNHDA, CDR2 SQIVND, per germline (reference sequence). This CDR3 is 13 amino acids long. Between the trimmed V and J ends, which lost 6 bases and 3 bases, there was a span of 9 bases. CDR3 region: CASRRDLNQPQHF. The CDR3, as DNA: TGTGCCAGTAGGCGGGACCTCAATCAGCCCCAGCATTTT.

V is TRBV7-8 and J is TRBJ1-2; D possibly corresponds to TRBD1 (5 bases). This CDR3 comprises 15 residues. Trimming removed 1 base from V and 7 bases from J, with 16 bases in between. From germline, CDR1 is SGHVS and CDR2 FQNEAQ. CDR3 residues: CASSLGGATLAGYTF. The CDR3 nucleotides read TGTGCCAGCAGCTTAGGCGGGGCCACCCTTGCTGGCTACACCTTC. The complete variable domain, with remaining parts taken from reference TRBV7-8 and TRBJ1-2, reads GAGVSQSPRYKVAKRGQDVALRCDPISGHVSLFWYQQALGQGPEFLTYFQNEAQLDKSGLPSDRFFAERPEGSVSTLKIQRTQQEDSAVYLCASSLGGATLAGYTFGSGTRLTVV.

V usage is TRBV5-8 and J usage is TRBJ1-5, with TRBD1 matching 8 bases. This CDR3 contains 16 residues. V dropped 3 bases and J dropped 2; count of bases not matched to a gene: 7. The germline V gene encodes CDR1 SGHTS and CDR2 YDEGEE. The CDR3 here is CASSYWTGYGNQPQHF. Written as DNA, the CDR3 is TGTGCCAGCAGCTACTGGACAGGGTACGGCAATCAGCCCCAGCATTTT. The variable domain in full, completed from reference TRBV5-8 and TRBJ1-5, reads EAGVTQSPTHLIKTRGQQATLRCSPISGHTSVYWYQQALGLGLQFLLWYDEGEERNRGNFPPRFSGRQFPNYSSELNVNALELEDSALYLCASSYWTGYGNQPQHFGDGTRLSIL.

This clone was detected only a few times. The J gene is TRBJ1-5, the V gene TRBV30; 7 bases map to TRBD1. CDR1 is GTSNPN and CDR2 is SVGIG in the germline V gene (reference sequence). This CDR3 is built from 14 residues. V lost 3 bases to trimming and J lost 2 bases; unmatched junction nucleotides: 4. CDR3 nucleotide sequence: TGTGCCTGGAGCGGAGACAGGGGCAATCAGCCCCAGCATTTT. Translated: CAWSGDRGNQPQHF. The whole variable domain, remainder taken from reference TRBV30 and TRBJ1-5, is SQTIHQWPATLVQPVGSPLSLECTVEGTSNPNLYWYRQAAGRGLQLLFYSVGIGQISSEVPQNLSASRPQDRQFILSSKKLLLSDSGFYLCAWSGDRGNQPQHFGDGTRLSIL.

The CDR3 loop is CAWKGSAKGSPLHF. The CDR3 nucleotides are TGTGCCTGGAAGGGGTCAGCAAAAGGTTCACCCCTCCACTTT. The V call is TRBV30, the J call TRBJ1-6; maybe TRBD1 (5 bases). Germline V lookup: CDR1 GTSNPN, CDR2 SVGIG (reference sequence). This CDR3 has 14 residues. V shed 4 bases and J shed 9 bases, with 16 bases lying between them. The entire variable domain, with the rest obtained from reference TRBV30 and TRBJ1-6, is as follows: SQTIHQWPATLVQPVGSPLSLECTVEGTSNPNLYWYRQAAGRGLQLLFYSVGIGQISSEVPQNLSASRPQDRQFILSSKKLLLSDSGFYLCAWKGSAKGSPLHFGNGTRLTVT.

This clone is judged medium-sized. This chain links TRBV7-2 with TRBJ1-2; D uncertain. Trimming removed 1 base from V and 0 bases from J, with 6 bases in between. Per the germline V gene, CDR1 is SGHTA and CDR2 is FQGNSA. The CDR3 is 14 amino acids. In nucleotides, the CDR3 is TGTGCCAGCAGCTTAGGGCCAGCTAACTATGGCTACACCTTC. Translation: CASSLGPANYGYTF.

V gene TRBV6-2 or TRBV6-3 combines with J gene TRBJ1-1, with 7 positions matching TRBD1. The CDR3 covers 16 residues. Germline CDR1 is MNHEY and CDR2 is SVGEGT. With 6 bases clipped from V and 1 base from J, the junction kept 11 bases outside the gene matches. As DNA, the CDR3 is TGTGCCAGCAGCCTCCAGGGGGGTCTGTGGAACACTGAAGCTTTCTTT. This translates into CASSLQGGLWNTEAFF.

Only a few counts were recorded for this clone. The chain is built from TRBV30 and TRBJ1-2; D is possibly TRBD1 (6 bases). Per germline, CDR1 GTSNPN and CDR2 SVGIG (reference sequence). The CDR3 covers 12 residues. Trimming removed 4 bases at V and 4 bases at J, with 10 bases between. The CDR3 coding sequence is TGTGCCTGGATTAGGACAGCCTATGGCTACACCTTC. This translates into CAWIRTAYGYTF.

The chain carries TRBV9 and TRBJ1-2; 7 bases match TRBD1. J was trimmed by 7 bases and V by 2 bases; bases with no gene match: 17. CDR3 length: 17 amino acids. Germline-derived CDR1 and CDR2 are SGDLS and YYNGEE. CDR3 amino acids: CASSVGLKTGWMGGYTF. As DNA, the CDR3 is TGTGCCAGCAGCGTTGGCCTGAAGACAGGGTGGATGGGTGGCTACACCTTC.

CDR3 sequence reads: CSASRERNYNEQFF. The DNA for the CDR3 is TGCAGTGCTAGTCGGGAACGGAACTACAATGAGCAGTTCTTC. This chain connects TRBV20-1 to TRBJ2-1, with D possibly matching TRBD2 (5 bases). The CDR3 runs to 14 residues. Per the germline V gene, CDR1 is DFQATT and CDR2 is SNEGSKA (reference sequence). V gave up 3 bases and J gave up 3 bases, with 12 bases separating them.

The chain couples TRBV2 to TRBJ1-4, with 7 bases aligning to TRBD1. Losses at the gene ends were 10 bases for V and 7 bases for J; bases not matched to a gene: 12. The CDR3 is made up of 14 amino acids. The V gene's germline CDR1 is SNHLY and CDR2 FYNNEI. The CDR3 DNA follows: TGTGCCACTGGAGGGGTTACAGGGGCTGAAAAACTGTTTTTT. This gives the protein CATGGVTGAEKLFF.